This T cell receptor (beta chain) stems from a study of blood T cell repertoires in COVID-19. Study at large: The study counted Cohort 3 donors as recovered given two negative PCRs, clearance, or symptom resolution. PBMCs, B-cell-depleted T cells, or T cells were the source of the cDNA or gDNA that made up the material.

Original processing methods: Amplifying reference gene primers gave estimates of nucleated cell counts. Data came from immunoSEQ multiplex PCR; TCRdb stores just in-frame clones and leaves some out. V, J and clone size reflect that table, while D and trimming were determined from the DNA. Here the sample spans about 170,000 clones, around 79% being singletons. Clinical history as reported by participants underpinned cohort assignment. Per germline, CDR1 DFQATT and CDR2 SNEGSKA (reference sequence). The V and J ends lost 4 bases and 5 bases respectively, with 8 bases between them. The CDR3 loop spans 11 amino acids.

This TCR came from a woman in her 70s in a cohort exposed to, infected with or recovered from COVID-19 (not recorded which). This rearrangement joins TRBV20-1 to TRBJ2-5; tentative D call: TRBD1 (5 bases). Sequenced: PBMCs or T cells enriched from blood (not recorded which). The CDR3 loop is CSAIRGETQYF. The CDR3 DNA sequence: TGCAGTGCTATTAGGGGTGAGACCCAGTACTTC.